The sequence of this T cell receptor (beta chain) was determined in a study of MAIT cells during Salmonella Paratyphi A infection (dated by TCRdb to 2016 to 2017). The study in broad terms: A single dose of 1-5x10^3 CFU of S. Paratyphi A strain NVGH308 was swallowed by adult volunteers aged 18 to 60. Diagnosed volunteers received ciprofloxacin 500 mg twice daily for 14 days starting at diagnosis.

On the study overall, not on this receptor specifically: The availability of volunteer samples limited the sample sizes, but these sizes were considered adequate to detect differences between groups. MAIT TRBV usage was oligoclonal, favouring TRBV20 and TRBV6, and appeared unchanged by infection. Compared with healthy controls, diagnosed volunteers had more expansion or contraction among the top five MAIT clonotypes (approximately 0.53 versus 0.13), a finding that suggests the repertoire is reshaped by infection. Space occupied by over-represented MAIT clonotypes fell significantly from baseline to mid-infection (about 0.15 to 0.11), with no significant post-infection difference.

This sample's time point label indicates: before S. Paratyphi A challenge (baseline). MAIT cells were defined as Valpha7.2+ CD161+ T cells and identified and sorted by flow cytometry. In a handful of volunteers who developed enteric fever after controlled oral challenge with live Salmonella Paratyphi A, circulating MAIT cell TCRbeta repertoires were profiled over time. Every diagnosed volunteer provided MAIT cell samples at pre-infection, mid-infection and post-infection timepoints. A diagnosis of enteric fever required Paratyphi A bacteremia and/or a persistent fever above 38 degrees C that lasted more than 12 hours. Infection was diagnosed in challenged volunteers between day 4 and day 7 after challenge. For RNA extraction, between roughly 5,000 and 11,000 MAIT cells per sample were sorted directly into RNAqueous-Micro lysis buffer. Lymphoprep gradient centrifugation was used to isolate peripheral blood mononuclear cells from blood samples and leukocyte cones. Cells were sorted on either a BD FACSAria Fusion or a BD FACSAria III sorter.

Concerning this clonotype: There is no known antigen for this receptor. Base qualities were left out, and no much larger clone turns up one base away.

Including cysteine and phenylalanine, the CDR3 has 15 amino acids. Only the CDR3 region is kept as DNA, spanning 45 bases read in frame from base 1. The junction shows trimming of 4 bases on V and 5 bases on J, and the gene matches do not reach 9 bases of it. The germline V gene (reference sequence) supplies CDR1 LGHDT and CDR2 YNNKEL. The library was prepared using 5' RACE. TCRbeta was amplified by two rounds of PCR with Phusion High-Fidelity polymerase, and sample-specific barcodes were added in the primers. TCRbeta libraries were made through template-switch cDNA synthesis using SMARTScribe reverse transcriptase and a TRBC-specific primer. After barcoding, samples were pooled and then prepared using the NEBNext Ultra DNA Library Prep Kit for Illumina. Libraries were sequenced on an Illumina MiSeq with the MiSeq reagent kit v2, 300 cycles. The source study handled its data this way. Reads were demultiplexed by barcode with Jemultiplexer and were aligned with MiTCR using default parameters. Non-functional sequences were filtered out with VDJtools, and clonotypes were defined by amino acid sequence, with frequencies based on assigned sequence reads. In the clonal space homeostasis analysis, clonotypes were binned by frequency as over-represented (0.05-1), large, medium and small. TCRdb reprocessing: public reads trimmed at Q25 with fastp, clones called with MiXCR, in-frame beta chains kept. CDR3 protein sequences are deduplicated, and each keeps its most common genes and DNA. These V and J calls originate from TCRdb's pipeline instead of the authors' own analysis. This sample gives some 700 distinct CDR3 sequences in total; around 28% of them show up just once. The ten largest clones add up to roughly 25% of the sample.

The sequence derives from a person between 18 and 69 years old who was deliberately infected with Salmonella Paratyphi A in a paratyphoid fever challenge study. This sequence uses TRBV3-1 and TRBJ2-3, with 7 bases matching TRBD1. Sequencing used MAIT cells from blood, obtained at the first sampling point of the challenge study. The CDR3 protein is CASSLGQETVDTQYF. The DNA is TGTGCCAGCAGCCTAGGACAGGAGACAGTAGATACGCAGTATTTT.